These 23 T cell receptor beta chains share one sample of origin, sequenced in a study of T cells in localized non-small cell lung cancer. The repertoire was sequenced with immunoSEQ multiplex PCR; TCRdb's copy has only in-frame clones and lacks some. The sample yields 30,000 to 45,000 clones, about 87% seen once. This specimen was peripheral blood, taken before any cancer treatment. The source of these receptors is a woman aged 35-70 years with stage I lung adenocarcinoma.

The V gene is TRBV5-1, the J gene TRBJ2-1; perhaps TRBD2 as D (6 bases). The CDR3 loop spans 13 amino acids. V lost 0 bases, J lost 13 bases, and 14 bases lay in between. Germline-derived CDR1 and CDR2 are SGHRS and YFSETQ. The CDR3 sequence is CASSLGGGTQQFF. The CDR3 DNA reads TGCGCCAGCAGCTTGGGGGGCGGGACCCAACAGTTCTTC. The full variable domain, with the rest looked up from reference TRBV5-1 and TRBJ2-1, is KAGVTQTPRYLIKTRGQQVTLSCSPISGHRSVSWYQQTPGQGLQFLFEYFSETQRNKGNFPGRFSGRQFSNSRSEMNVSTLELGDSALYLCASSLGGGTQQFFGPGTRLTVL.

The rearrangement uses TRBV7-9 and TRBJ2-1; D is perhaps TRBD2 (6 bases). CDR1 is SEHNR, CDR2 FQNEAQ, per germline (reference sequence). Trimming removed 5 bases at V and 4 bases at J, with 18 bases between. The CDR3 length is 16 residues. CDR3 nucleotides: TGTGCCAGCAGCCTTAACCCGGGGGACGGATACAATGAGCAGTTCTTC. This encodes CASSLNPGDGYNEQFF.

This clone showed up just once. The chain has TRBV4-1 and TRBJ2-3; 14 bases align to TRBD2. The CDR3 contains 16 residues. V lost 5 bases and J lost 6; bases outside the gene matches: 7. Germline CDR1 is MGHRA and CDR2 is YSYEKL. The CDR3 coding sequence is TGCGCCAGCAGCTCGGGACTAGCGGGAGTTATTGATACGCAGTATTTT. Translated, it gives CASSSGLAGVIDTQYF.

This clone was recorded once. This sequence joins TRBV18 and TRBJ1-1, with D possibly TRBD1 on 6 matching bases. V was cut by 2 bases and J by 7 bases, with 8 bases left in between. Germline V gives CDR1 KGHSH, CDR2 LQKENI. The CDR3 length is 12 residues. For the CDR3, the DNA is TGTGCCAGCTCACCAAACAGGGATGAAGCTTTCTTT. Residues: CASSPNRDEAFF.

The chain uses TRBV5-4 and TRBJ2-7; 11 bases line up with TRBD1. Germline V CDR1 and CDR2: SGHNT, YYREEE (reference sequence). The CDR3 runs 16 residues. Trimming removed 4 bases from V and 1 base from J; junction bases left unmatched: 7. The CDR3 nucleotides read TGTGCCAGCAGCCCATACGGGGACAGGGGGTCCTACGAGCAGTACTTC. As protein: CASSPYGDRGSYEQYF.

The chain couples TRBV6-5 to TRBJ1-1, with a tentative D call TRBD1 (5 bases). The CDR3 has 12 amino acids. CDR1 and CDR2 from the germline V gene are MNHEY and SVGAGI. Trimming took off 8 bases at V and 7 bases at J, with 14 bases between the two ends. CDR3 in amino acids: CASQKGAREAFF. The CDR3 DNA is TGTGCCAGCCAAAAAGGGGCCCGTGAAGCTTTCTTT.

The chain uses TRBV19 and TRBJ2-1; D may be TRBD2 (5 bases). Germline lookup yields CDR1 LNHDA and CDR2 SQIVND (reference sequence). The length of the CDR3 is 13 residues. V lost 7 bases to trimming and J lost 10 bases, with 17 bases between them. The CDR3 is CASKPAGVDEQFF. DNA for the CDR3: TGTGCCAGTAAACCCGCGGGCGTTGACGAGCAGTTCTTC.

The chain recombines TRBV7-9 with TRBJ2-1, with TRBD2 matching over 12 bases. CDR1 and CDR2 from the germline V gene are SEHNR and FQNEAQ (reference sequence). The CDR3 covers 15 residues. Germline trimming cut 1 base from V and 11 bases from J; bases unmatched to any gene: 6. DNA of the CDR3: TGTGCCAGCAGCTTAGGGACTAGCGGGACCCAAAAGCAGTTCTTC. Its translation is CASSLGTSGTQKQFF.

The chain uses TRBV6-1 and TRBJ1-2, with a possible D match to TRBD1 (5 bases). CDR3 size: 14 residues. Germline CDR1 MNHNS, CDR2 SASEGT. With 10 bases removed from V and 8 bases from J, the gap between germline ends came to 23 bases. The CDR3 DNA is TGTGCCATCTGGATGGGTTTAGGGGTAGGCGGCTACACCTTC. Translating it yields CAIWMGLGVGGYTF.

This chain joins TRBV28 and TRBJ2-1; perhaps TRBD2 as D (5 bases). The CDR3 totals 14 residues. Trimming cost V 2 bases and J 9 bases, with 14 bases left between them. CDR1 MDHEN and CDR2 SYDVKM come from the germline V gene. CDR3 DNA: TGTGCCAGCAGTTTAGGGCCGGGAATAGCTGAGCAGTTCTTC. Its protein is CASSLGPGIAEQFF.

CDR3: CASSLWSLAGAYEQYF. CDR3 sequence (DNA): TGTGCCAGCAGTTTATGGTCTCTAGCGGGAGCCTACGAGCAGTACTTC. This chain links TRBV28 with TRBJ2-7, with 10 bases aligning to TRBD2. The CDR3 is 16 amino acids. Losses at the gene ends were 0 bases for V and 2 bases for J; bases not matched to a gene: 4. CDR1 and CDR2 from the germline V gene are MDHEN and SYDVKM.

Concerning this clone itself: The junction departs from the called germline gene at one end, perhaps through a read error. This chain uses TRBV30 with TRBJ1-4; no definite D call. CDR3 size: 13 residues. CDR1 and CDR2 (germline): GTSNPN, SVGIG (reference sequence). The CDR3 DNA is TGTGCCTGGAGTGTTAAGTACGAAGGAAAAACTGTTTTT. Residues: CAWSVKYEGKTVF.

V and J are TRBV5-4 and TRBJ2-2; D tentatively reads TRBD1 or TRBD2 (5 bases each). The ends were cut back, 4 bases at V and 3 bases at J, with 10 bases in the middle. CDR3 length equals 14 residues. In germline, CDR1 is SGHNT, CDR2 YYREEE (reference sequence). CDR3 bases: TGTGCCAGCAGCCCGGGACCCGACACCGGGGAGCTGTTTTTT. Protein sequence: CASSPGPDTGELFF.

J is TRBJ2-6 and V is TRBV19, with 7 positions matching TRBD2. The V gene end was trimmed by 7 bases and the J gene end by 2 bases; junction bases not matched to a gene: 2. The CDR3 contains 14 residues. Germline V lookup: CDR1 LNHDA, CDR2 SQIVND (reference sequence). The DNA of the CDR3 is TGTGCCAGTATTCGGGGGGCTGGGGCCAACGTCCTGACTTTC. This encodes CASIRGAGANVLTF.

This clone was detected a few times. This chain joins TRBV2 and TRBJ1-2; 8 bases map to TRBD1. J was trimmed by 6 bases and V by 7 bases; bases with no gene match: 7. The CDR3 extends over 13 amino acids. CDR1 and CDR2 (germline): SNHLY, FYNNEI. The CDR3 nucleotides read TGTGCCAGCACCCTGACAGGGGTGGATGGCTACACCTTC. Translated, it gives CASTLTGVDGYTF.

The chain recombines TRBV29-1 with TRBJ2-1; perhaps TRBD2 as D (7 bases). This CDR3 has 12 amino acids. The germline CDR1 and CDR2 sequences are SQVTM and ANQGSEA. Trimming shortened V by 1 base and J by 8 bases, and 9 bases separated the two germline ends. CDR3 DNA: TGCAGCGTTGAAGGCGGGGGCGATGAGCAGTTCTTC. This gives the protein CSVEGGGDEQFF.

The genes are TRBV18 and TRBJ2-7; the match to TRBD2 covers 8 bases. The CDR3 length is 13 residues. The V segment lost 5 bases and the J segment 2 bases; nucleotides outside the gene matches: 2. CDR1 and CDR2 (germline): KGHSH, LQKENI. The CDR3 loop reads CASSSGRTYEQYF. The CDR3 DNA is TGTGCCAGCTCAAGCGGGAGAACCTACGAGCAGTACTTC.

This chain joins TRBV7-2 and TRBJ2-1; 9 bases are shared with TRBD2. Germline CDR1 reads SGHTA; CDR2 reads FQGNSA. J gave up 4 bases and V 2 bases, and 3 bases lay outside the gene matches. There are 15 residues in the CDR3. The CDR3 DNA follows: TGTGCCAGCAGCTTATGGACTAGCGCGTACAATGAGCAGTTCTTC. Protein: CASSLWTSAYNEQFF.

The V call is TRBV27, the J call TRBJ2-7; TRBD2 agrees at 7 bases. Trimming at V came to 5 bases and at J to 3 bases, leaving 10 bases not matched to a gene. Germline values: CDR1 MNHEY, CDR2 SMNVEV (reference sequence). The CDR3 contains 15 residues. CDR3 sequence: CASSPVGSGYYEQYF. CDR3 sequence (DNA): TGTGCCAGCAGTCCCGTGGGTAGCGGGTACTACGAGCAGTACTTC.

This clone was recorded only once. The gene calls are TRBV11-1 and TRBJ1-1, with TRBD1 matching over 10 bases. V gave up 4 bases and J gave up 1 base; unmatched junction bases: 3. This CDR3 spans 15 amino acids. Germline V gives CDR1 SGHAT, CDR2 FQDESV (reference sequence). The CDR3 nucleotides are TGTGCCAGCAGCTCCCGGGACAGGGGGAACACTGAAGCTTTCTTT. Translated, it gives CASSSRDRGNTEAFF.

The CDR3 loop reads CASSHRQGERNPEAFF. CDR3 in DNA: TGTGCCAGTAGTCATCGACAGGGGGAGCGCAACCCTGAAGCTTTCTTT. The genes are TRBV19 and TRBJ1-1; 9 bases are a match to TRBD1. With V trimmed by 5 bases and J by 6 bases, 13 bases remained unmatched. Germline V CDR1 and CDR2: LNHDA, SQIVND (reference sequence). The CDR3 has 16 residues.

V and J are TRBV19 and TRBJ1-1; possible D gene TRBD1, 6 bases. Germline V CDR1 and CDR2: LNHDA, SQIVND (reference sequence). Trimming removed 4 bases from V and 4 bases from J, with 16 bases in between. This CDR3 region has 15 residues. The CDR3 loop reads CASSTAGHLGTEAFF. The CDR3 DNA sequence: TGTGCCAGTAGTACTGCGGGACATCTGGGCACTGAAGCTTTCTTT.

V and J are TRBV2 and TRBJ2-2; the D is unclear. The CDR3 is 14 amino acids. Trimming removed 3 bases at V and 1 base at J, with 6 bases between. Germline CDR1 and CDR2: SNHLY and FYNNEI. CDR3 sequence (DNA): TGTGCCAGCAGTGACCCCGGGAACACCGGGGAGCTGTTTTTT. It translates to CASSDPGNTGELFF.